The present T cell receptor (beta chain) was sequenced within a study of shared clonotypes between healthy human individuals. V was clipped by 8 bases and J by 4 bases; unmatched bases: 8. Germline V gives CDR1 MNHNY, CDR2 SVGAGI (reference sequence). The CDR3 is 14 residues long. Findings and limits, study-wide: Naive subsets usually exceeded memory subsets in estimated richness.

This clone was picked up many times. Its specificity is unknown. Method: immunoSEQ multiplex PCR; TCRdb's copy keeps in-frame clones and lacks some. The sample consists of 2,500,000 or so clones, around 93% of them appearing once. The rearrangement links TRBV6-6 to TRBJ2-7, with 10 positions matching TRBD2. The TCR comes from a man younger than 35 in good health. Some clones in this sample may be carry-over from other donors' samples. The specimen was naive CD4+ T cells from PBMCs. Subset specified: CD45RA+ positively selected. CDR3 residues: CASGIGLAAYEQYF. The DNA of the CDR3 is TGTGCCAGCGGGATTGGACTAGCGGCATACGAGCAGTACTTC.